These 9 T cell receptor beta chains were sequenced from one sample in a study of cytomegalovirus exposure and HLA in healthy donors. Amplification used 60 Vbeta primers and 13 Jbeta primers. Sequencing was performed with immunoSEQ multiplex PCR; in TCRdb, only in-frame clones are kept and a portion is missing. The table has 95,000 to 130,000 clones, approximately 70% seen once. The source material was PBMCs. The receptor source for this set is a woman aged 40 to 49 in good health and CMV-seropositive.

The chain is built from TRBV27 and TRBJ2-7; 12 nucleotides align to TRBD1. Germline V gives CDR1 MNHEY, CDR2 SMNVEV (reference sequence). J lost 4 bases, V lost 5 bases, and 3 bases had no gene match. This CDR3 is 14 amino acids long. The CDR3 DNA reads TGTGCCAGCAGTATGGGACAGGGGGCTTACGAGCAGTACTTC. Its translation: CASSMGQGAYEQYF.

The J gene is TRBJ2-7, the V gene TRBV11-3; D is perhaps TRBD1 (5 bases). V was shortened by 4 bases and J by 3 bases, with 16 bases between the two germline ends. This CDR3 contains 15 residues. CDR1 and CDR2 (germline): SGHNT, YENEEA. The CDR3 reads CASSSGRGPDYEQYF. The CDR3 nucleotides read TGTGCCAGCAGCTCAGGGCGTGGACCCGACTACGAGCAGTACTTC. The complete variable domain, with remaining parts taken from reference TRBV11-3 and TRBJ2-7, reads EAGVVQSPRYKIIEKKQPVAFWCNPISGHNTLYWYLQNLGQGPELLIRYENEEAVDDSQLPKDRFSAERLKGVDSTLKIQPAELGDSAVYLCASSSGRGPDYEQYFGPGTRLTVT.

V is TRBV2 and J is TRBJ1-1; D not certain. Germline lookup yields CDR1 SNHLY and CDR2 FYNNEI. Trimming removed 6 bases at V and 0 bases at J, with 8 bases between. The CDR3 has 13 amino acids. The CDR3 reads CASSLSMNTEAFF. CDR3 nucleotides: TGTGCCAGCAGCCTGTCTATGAACACTGAAGCTTTCTTT.

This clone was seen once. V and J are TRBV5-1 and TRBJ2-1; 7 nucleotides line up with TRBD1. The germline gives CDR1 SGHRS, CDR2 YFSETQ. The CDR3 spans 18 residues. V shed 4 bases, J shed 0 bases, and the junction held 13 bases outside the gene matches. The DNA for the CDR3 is TGCGCCAGCAGCCTTAACCCCGGGACAGCGGACTCCTACAATGAGCAGTTCTTC. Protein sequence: CASSLNPGTADSYNEQFF.

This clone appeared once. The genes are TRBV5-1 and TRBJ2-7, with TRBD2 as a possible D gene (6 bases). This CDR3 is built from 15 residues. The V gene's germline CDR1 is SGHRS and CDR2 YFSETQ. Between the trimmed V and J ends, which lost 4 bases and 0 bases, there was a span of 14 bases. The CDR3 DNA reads TGCGCCAGCAGCCCGAATCGGGGGATCTCCTACGAGCAGTACTTC. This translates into CASSPNRGISYEQYF.

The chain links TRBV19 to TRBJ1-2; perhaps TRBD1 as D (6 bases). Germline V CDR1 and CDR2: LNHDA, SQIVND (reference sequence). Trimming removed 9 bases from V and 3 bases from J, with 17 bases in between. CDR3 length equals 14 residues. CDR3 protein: CASNTLQGHYGYTF. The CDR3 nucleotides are TGTGCCAGCAATACGTTACAGGGTCACTATGGCTACACCTTC.

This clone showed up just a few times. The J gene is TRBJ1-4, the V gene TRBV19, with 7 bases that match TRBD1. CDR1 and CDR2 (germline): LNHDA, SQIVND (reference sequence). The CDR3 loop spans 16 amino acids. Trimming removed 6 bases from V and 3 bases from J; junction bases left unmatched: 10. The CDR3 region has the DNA TGTGCCAGTAGCATGGACAGGCCGGGGTCTAATGAAAAACTGTTTTTT. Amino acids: CASSMDRPGSNEKLFF.

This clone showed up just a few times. CDR3 sequence (DNA): TGCGCCAGCAGCCAAGCCTATTATTCCAGGACAGATACGCAGTATTTT. It specifies CASSQAYYSRTDTQYF. The V call is TRBV4-3, the J call TRBJ2-3; D uncertain. This CDR3 is 16 amino acids long. Trimming pared 1 base from V and 3 bases from J, leaving 14 bases between. CDR1 is LGHNA and CDR2 is YSLEER in the germline V gene.

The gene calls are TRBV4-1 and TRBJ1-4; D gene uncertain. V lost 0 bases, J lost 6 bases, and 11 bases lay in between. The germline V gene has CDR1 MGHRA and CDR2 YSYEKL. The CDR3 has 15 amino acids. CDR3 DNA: TGCGCCAGCAGCCAAGATCGAGGCAGCGATGAAAAACTGTTTTTT. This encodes CASSQDRGSDEKLFF.